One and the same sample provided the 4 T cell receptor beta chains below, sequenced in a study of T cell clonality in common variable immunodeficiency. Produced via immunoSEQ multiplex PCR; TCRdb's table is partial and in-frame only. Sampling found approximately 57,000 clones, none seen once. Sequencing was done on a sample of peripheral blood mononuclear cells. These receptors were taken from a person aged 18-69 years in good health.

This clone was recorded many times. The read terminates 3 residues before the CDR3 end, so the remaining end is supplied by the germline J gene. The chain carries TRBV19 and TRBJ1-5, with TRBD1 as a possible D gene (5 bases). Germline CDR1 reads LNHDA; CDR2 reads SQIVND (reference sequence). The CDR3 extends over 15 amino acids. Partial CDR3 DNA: TGTGCCACAACCCCTCCGGGACTGGGCAGCGGACCC. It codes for CATTPPGLGSGP. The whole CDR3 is CATTPPGLGSGPQHF.

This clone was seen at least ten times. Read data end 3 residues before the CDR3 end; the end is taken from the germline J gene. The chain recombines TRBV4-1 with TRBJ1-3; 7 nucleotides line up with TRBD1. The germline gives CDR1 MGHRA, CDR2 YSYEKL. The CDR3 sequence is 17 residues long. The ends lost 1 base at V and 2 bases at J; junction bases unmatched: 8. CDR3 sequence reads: CASSQGTGRFAGNTIYF. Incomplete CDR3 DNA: TGCGCCAGCAGCCAAGGGACAGGCCGGTTCGCTGGAAACACC.

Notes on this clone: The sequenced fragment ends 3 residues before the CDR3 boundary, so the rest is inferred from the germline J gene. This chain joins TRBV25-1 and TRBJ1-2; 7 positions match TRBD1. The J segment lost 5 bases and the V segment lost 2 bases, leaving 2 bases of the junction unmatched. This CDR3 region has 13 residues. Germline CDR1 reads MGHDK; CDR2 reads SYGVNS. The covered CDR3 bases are TGTGCCAGCAGTGAACGGACAGGATATGGC. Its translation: CASSERTGYG. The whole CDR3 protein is CASSERTGYGYTF.

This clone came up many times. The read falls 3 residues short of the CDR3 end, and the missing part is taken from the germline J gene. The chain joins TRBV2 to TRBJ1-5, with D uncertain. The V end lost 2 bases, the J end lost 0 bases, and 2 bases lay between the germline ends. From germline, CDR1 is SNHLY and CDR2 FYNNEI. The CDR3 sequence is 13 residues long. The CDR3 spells CASSEYSNQPQHF. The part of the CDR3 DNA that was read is TGTGCCAGCAGTGAATATAGCAATCAGCCC.